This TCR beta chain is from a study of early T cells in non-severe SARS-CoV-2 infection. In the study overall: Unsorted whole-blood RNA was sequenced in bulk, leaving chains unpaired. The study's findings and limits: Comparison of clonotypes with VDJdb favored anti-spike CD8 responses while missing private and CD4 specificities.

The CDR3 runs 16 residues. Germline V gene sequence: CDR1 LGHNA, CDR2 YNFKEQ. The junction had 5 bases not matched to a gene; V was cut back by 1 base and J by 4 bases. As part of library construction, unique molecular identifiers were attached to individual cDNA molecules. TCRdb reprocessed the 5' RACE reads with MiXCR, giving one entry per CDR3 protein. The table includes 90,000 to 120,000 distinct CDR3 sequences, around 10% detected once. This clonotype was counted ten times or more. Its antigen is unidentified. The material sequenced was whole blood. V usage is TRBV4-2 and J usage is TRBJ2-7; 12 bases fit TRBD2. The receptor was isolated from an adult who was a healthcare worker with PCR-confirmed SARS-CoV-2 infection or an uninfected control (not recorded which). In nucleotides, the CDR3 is TGTGCCAGCAGCCAAGGACTAGCGGGAGAATCATACGAGCAGTACTTC. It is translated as CASSQGLAGESYEQYF.